What follows are 7 T cell receptor beta chains derived from one specimen sequenced in a study of T cell responses to AZD1222 COVID-19 vaccine. Libraries were prepared by immunoSEQ multiplex PCR; TCRdb keeps only in-frame clonotypes and omits some of them. The data hold 100,000 to 150,000 clones, with 94% observed a single time. The specimen comprised peripheral blood, sampled on day 0 of AZD1222 vaccination. The receptors here all came from an adult in good health.

The chain joins TRBV24-1 to TRBJ2-7, with 10 bases that match TRBD2. Germline values: CDR1 KGHDR, CDR2 SFDVKD. The CDR3 sequence is 14 residues long. J lost 2 bases, V lost 5 bases, and 2 bases had no gene match. The CDR3 loop reads CATSGGLAAYEQYF. The CDR3 DNA sequence: TGTGCCACCAGTGGCGGACTAGCGGCCTACGAGCAGTACTTC.

The chain employs TRBV27 and TRBJ2-1; maybe TRBD1 (6 bases). The ends were cut back, 6 bases at V and 5 bases at J, with 11 bases in the middle. CDR3 length equals 13 residues. The V gene's germline CDR1 is MNHEY and CDR2 SMNVEV (reference sequence). In DNA form, the CDR3 reads TGTGCCAGCAGCCCAGACAGGAACAATGAGCAGTTCTTC. Its translation: CASSPDRNNEQFF.

This chain connects TRBV28 to TRBJ2-1; 8 bases fit TRBD2. Trimming took 8 bases from V and 7 from J; bases not matched to a gene: 13. Germline V gene sequence: CDR1 MDHEN, CDR2 SYDVKM. The length of the CDR3 is 15 residues. CDR3 DNA: TGTGCCAGCTCCTCTCCGGGGGGGTTCTCAAATGAGCAGTTCTTC. This codes for CASSSPGGFSNEQFF.

This chain links TRBV2 with TRBJ1-1; unclear D gene. The CDR3 runs 12 residues. Trimming left V 9 bases short and J 1 base short, with 9 bases between. The germline gives CDR1 SNHLY, CDR2 FYNNEI. The DNA of the CDR3 is TGTGCCAGTCCCACGGGGAACACTGAAGCTTTCTTT. As protein: CASPTGNTEAFF. The whole variable domain, remainder taken from reference TRBV2 and TRBJ1-1, is EPEVTQTPSHQVTQMGQEVILRCVPISNHLYFYWYRQILGQKVEFLVSFYNNEISEKSEIFDDQFSVERPDGSNFTLKIRSTKLEDSAMYFCASPTGNTEAFFGQGTRLTVV.

The V and J genes are TRBV12-5 and TRBJ2-3, with TRBD2 matching 9 bases. Per germline, CDR1 LGHNT and CDR2 FRNRAP. The V segment lost 0 bases and the J segment 0 bases; nucleotides outside the gene matches: 7. The CDR3 is 18 residues long. CDR3 residues: CASGLVPSGKDSTDTQYF. CDR3 DNA sequence: TGTGCTAGTGGTTTGGTACCTAGCGGGAAGGATAGCACAGATACGCAGTATTTT.

This CDR3 reads CASRELDNEQFF. The CDR3 DNA follows: TGTGCCAGCAGGGAACTAGACAATGAGCAGTTCTTC. The chain recombines TRBV2 with TRBJ2-1; D may be TRBD2 (5 bases). V lost 6 bases to trimming and J lost 5 bases, with 8 bases between them. The CDR3 extends over 12 amino acids. Looked up from germline, CDR1 is SNHLY and CDR2 is FYNNEI.

The chain links TRBV2 to TRBJ1-1, with 7 bases matching TRBD1. The germline CDR1 and CDR2 sequences are SNHLY and FYNNEI. V shed 5 bases and J 3 bases; nucleotides not matched to a gene: 6. The CDR3 loop spans 14 amino acids. Here the CDR3 reads CASSTRTGHTEAFF. As DNA, the CDR3 is TGTGCCAGCAGTACCCGGACAGGTCACACTGAAGCTTTCTTT. The whole variable domain, remainder taken from reference TRBV2 and TRBJ1-1, is EPEVTQTPSHQVTQMGQEVILRCVPISNHLYFYWYRQILGQKVEFLVSFYNNEISEKSEIFDDQFSVERPDGSNFTLKIRSTKLEDSAMYFCASSTRTGHTEAFFGQGTRLTVV.